The 15 T cell receptor beta chains below come from one sample, sequenced in a study of T cells in localized non-small cell lung cancer. Generated by immunoSEQ multiplex PCR, the TCRdb table keeps only in-frame clones and is missing some. The table includes some 37,000 clones, about 87% detected once. This specimen consisted of peripheral blood, obtained before any cancer treatment. These receptors were obtained from a man between 18 and 49 years old with stage I lung adenocarcinoma.

This clone was found a few times. V is TRBV2 and J is TRBJ1-1; D is unresolved. This CDR3 is built from 12 residues. Trimming took 7 bases from V and 3 from J, leaving 9 bases between them. CDR1 is SNHLY and CDR2 is FYNNEI in the germline V gene. Here the CDR3 DNA reads TGTGCCAGCAAAGGAGGGTACACTGAAGCTTTCTTT. This translates into CASKGGYTEAFF.

V gene TRBV6-5 combines with J gene TRBJ1-6, with D perhaps TRBD1 (5 bases). V lost 5 bases and J 7 bases, leaving 6 bases between the germline ends. This CDR3 spans 12 amino acids. Germline V gives CDR1 MNHEY, CDR2 SVGAGI. CDR3 in amino acids: CASSQGNSPLHF. CDR3 nucleotides: TGTGCCAGCAGTCAGGGAAATTCACCCCTCCACTTT.

The V call is TRBV28, the J call TRBJ2-2; 9 bases map to TRBD2. The V segment lost 2 bases and the J segment 5 bases; nucleotides outside the gene matches: 3. This CDR3 is 15 amino acids long. In germline, CDR1 is MDHEN, CDR2 SYDVKM. CDR3 loop: CASSLRLAGTGELFF. The CDR3 bases are TGTGCCAGCAGTTTAAGGCTAGCGGGGACCGGGGAGCTGTTTTTT.

This clone was counted between two and nine times. The chain carries TRBV6-1 and TRBJ2-7; maybe TRBD1 (5 bases). CDR3 length: 13 residues. V dropped 4 bases and J dropped 7 bases, with 14 bases sitting between them. Germline lookup yields CDR1 MNHNS and CDR2 SASEGT. CDR3 amino acids: CASSVSGLGEQYF. The DNA for the CDR3 is TGTGCCAGCAGTGTGTCAGGGCTGGGGGAGCAGTACTTC.

The rearrangement joins TRBV5-5 to TRBJ1-6, with D uncertain. Germline V gene data show CDR1 as SGHKS and CDR2 as YYEKEE (reference sequence). The CDR3 extends over 13 amino acids. The germline V and J ends were trimmed by 1 base and 9 bases, with 8 bases remaining between them. The chain's CDR3 is CASSLSSGSPLHF. CDR3 nucleotide sequence: TGTGCCAGCAGCTTGAGCTCGGGTTCACCCCTCCACTTT.

This clone appeared a single time. The chain links TRBV4-1 to TRBJ1-2; maybe TRBD1 (5 bases). The V and J ends lost 0 bases and 7 bases respectively, with 15 bases between them. Germline CDR1 and CDR2: MGHRA and YSYEKL. The CDR3 totals 15 residues. CDR3 amino acids: CASSQESPGNSGYTF. As DNA, the CDR3 is TGCGCCAGCAGCCAAGAGTCGCCAGGGAATTCTGGCTACACCTTC.

This chain links TRBV4-3 with TRBJ1-6; the D is unclear. With 3 bases removed from V and 4 bases from J, the gap between germline ends came to 7 bases. CDR3 size: 14 residues. Germline V CDR1 and CDR2: LGHNA, YSLEER. This CDR3 is CASSQGLYNSPLHF. The CDR3 DNA is TGCGCCAGCAGCCAGGGCCTTTATAATTCACCCCTCCACTTT.

The rearrangement uses TRBV4-2 and TRBJ2-7; D possibly uses TRBD1 or TRBD2 (5 bases each). The CDR3 covers 16 residues. Germline CDR1 LGHNA, CDR2 YNFKEQ. Trimming took 3 bases from V and 1 from J, leaving 16 bases between them. In DNA, the CDR3 is TGTGCCAGCAGCCAGGGACGTGGGGTGGGATCCTACGAGCAGTACTTC. Translating gives CASSQGRGVGSYEQYF.

The V gene is TRBV14, the J gene TRBJ2-7, with D possibly TRBD1 on 6 matching bases. Germline CDR1 is SGHDN and CDR2 is FVKESK. The CDR3 consists of 18 residues. The V end was cut by 4 bases, the J end by 3 bases, with 25 bases between. CDR3 sequence (DNA): TGTGCCAGCAGCCCGGACAGCCGACTCGGCTCCGTTAACTACGAGCAGTACTTC. This encodes CASSPDSRLGSVNYEQYF.

This clone was seen more than once but under ten times. The V call is TRBV6-5, the J call TRBJ1-4, with D hard to call. V dropped 3 bases and J dropped 5 bases, with 13 bases sitting between them. Per germline, CDR1 MNHEY and CDR2 SVGAGI. The length of the CDR3 is 15 residues. CDR3 DNA sequence: TGTGCCAGCAGTTATCGGAACACCGCGAATGAAAAACTGTTTTTT. Translated: CASSYRNTANEKLFF.

This chain links TRBV4-1 with TRBJ1-5; no firm D call. The CDR3 runs 14 residues. Trimming left V 1 base short and J 2 bases short, with 6 bases between. The V gene's germline CDR1 is MGHRA and CDR2 YSYEKL. For the CDR3, the DNA is TGCGCCAGCAGCCAAGTTCCTGGCAATCAGCCCCAGCATTTT. This sequence encodes CASSQVPGNQPQHF.

This rearrangement joins TRBV4-3 to TRBJ1-4, with a possible D match to TRBD1 (6 bases). V was clipped by 1 base and J by 3 bases, with 18 bases between them. CDR3 length: 18 residues. Germline-derived CDR1 and CDR2 are LGHNA and YSLEER. The CDR3 protein is CASSQVLGQGLANEKLFF. In nucleotides, the CDR3 is TGCGCCAGCAGCCAAGTCCTCGGGCAGGGGTTAGCTAATGAAAAACTGTTTTTT.

V gene TRBV10-3 combines with J gene TRBJ1-1; 8 nucleotides line up with TRBD1. In germline, CDR1 is ENHRY, CDR2 SYGVKD. This CDR3 contains 15 residues. V shed 2 bases and J 5 bases; nucleotides not matched to a gene: 7. CDR3 residues: CAISEAGGEGTEAFF. CDR3 bases: TGTGCCATCAGTGAGGCAGGGGGCGAGGGTACTGAAGCTTTCTTT.

The chain uses TRBV7-9 and TRBJ1-6; D is undetermined. Between the trimmed V and J ends, which lost 5 bases and 8 bases, there was a span of 19 bases. Germline CDR1 SEHNR, CDR2 FQNEAQ (reference sequence). CDR3 length: 16 residues. CDR3 region: CASSPPKAGRDSPLHF. CDR3 DNA: TGTGCCAGCAGCCCCCCCAAGGCGGGAAGGGATTCACCCCTCCACTTT.

The chain is built from TRBV4-1 and TRBJ1-1, with D possibly TRBD1 on 5 matching bases. V shed 4 bases and J shed 2 bases, with 8 bases lying between them. Germline V CDR1 and CDR2: MGHRA, YSYEKL. This CDR3 has 13 residues. This CDR3 is CASSLRGNTEAFF. The CDR3 DNA is TGCGCCAGCAGCCTGAGGGGTAACACTGAAGCTTTCTTT.